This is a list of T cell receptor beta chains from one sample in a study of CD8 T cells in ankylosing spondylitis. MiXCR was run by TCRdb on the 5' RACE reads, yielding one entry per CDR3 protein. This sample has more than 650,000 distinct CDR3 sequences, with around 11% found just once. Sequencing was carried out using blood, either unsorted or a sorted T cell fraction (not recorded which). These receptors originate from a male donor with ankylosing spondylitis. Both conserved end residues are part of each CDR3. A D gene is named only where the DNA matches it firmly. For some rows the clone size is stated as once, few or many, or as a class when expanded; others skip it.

DNA: TGCAGCGTTGGGTCAGACTATAATTCACCCCTCCACTTT
CDR3: CSVGSDYNSPLHF
D: .
J: TRBJ1-6
V: TRBV29-1
size: many

DNA: TGTGCCAGCAGCTTTACGACCAATTCACCCCTCCACTTT
CDR3: CASSFTTNSPLHF
D: .
J: TRBJ1-6
V: TRBV7-3
size: few

DNA: TGCAGTGCTAGACAGGCCTCCTACGAGCAGTACTTC
CDR3: CSARQASYEQYF
D: .
J: TRBJ2-7
V: TRBV20-1
size: many

DNA: TGTGCCAGCAGCGGTCCTGTCCGGGGGGGCCTTCCAGAGACCCAGTACTTC
CDR3: CASSGPVRGGLPETQYF
D: TRBD2
J: TRBJ2-5
V: TRBV9
size: .

DNA: TGTGCCAGCAGCCAAGTTGGAACCTACAATGAGCAGTTCTTC
CDR3: CASSQVGTYNEQFF
D: .
J: TRBJ2-1
V: TRBV4-2
size: few

DNA: TGTGCCAGCAGTACTAGCGGGAGGGCCGGCACAGATACGCAGTATTTT
CDR3: CASSTSGRAGTDTQYF
D: TRBD2
J: TRBJ2-3
V: TRBV28
size: few

DNA: TGCGCCAGCAGCTTAAAGGGGACCGACTATGGCTACACCTTC
CDR3: CASSLKGTDYGYTF
D: .
J: TRBJ1-2
V: TRBV5-1
size: few

DNA: TGTGCCAGCAGTGACCCCCAACGGGCCGAGCAGTTCTTC
CDR3: CASSDPQRAEQFF
D: .
J: TRBJ2-1
V: TRBV6-4
size: few

DNA: TGTGCCAGCAGCCCTAGGAGGCCCTTCTATGGCTACACCTTC
CDR3: CASSPRRPFYGYTF
D: .
J: TRBJ1-2
V: TRBV7-2
size: many

DNA: TGTGCCAGCAGCGCGCCAGGGGTCGGCTACACCTTC
CDR3: CASSAPGVGYTF
D: .
J: TRBJ1-2
V: TRBV7-2
size: .

DNA: TGCAGCGTTGAAGATCAAACAGGGGTGAACACTGAAGCTTTCTTT
CDR3: CSVEDQTGVNTEAFF
D: TRBD1
J: TRBJ1-1
V: TRBV29-1
size: .

DNA: TGTGCCAGCAGGGGACAGGGGGTCAATGAGCAGTTCTTC
CDR3: CASRGQGVNEQFF
D: TRBD1
J: TRBJ2-1
V: TRBV6-1
size: many

DNA: TGTGCCAGCAGCTTAGCGCCGGGACTGGAAAATCAGCCCCAGCATTTT
CDR3: CASSLAPGLENQPQHF
D: .
J: TRBJ1-5
V: TRBV7-6
size: .

DNA: TGTGCCGCGAGGTCGGGCAGTAGGAGCGATGAGCAGTTCTTC
CDR3: CAARSGSRSDEQFF
D: .
J: TRBJ2-1
V: TRBV18
size: few

DNA: TGCAGTGCCGCACTAGCGCGGATGTACAATGAGCAGTTCTTC
CDR3: CSAALARMYNEQFF
D: TRBD2
J: TRBJ2-1
V: TRBV20-1
size: .

DNA: TGCAGTGCCACGACGCTAGCGGGAGTTCTGGAGACCCAGTACTTC
CDR3: CSATTLAGVLETQYF
D: TRBD2
J: TRBJ2-5
V: TRBV20-1
size: .

DNA: TGCAGCGTGTCAATATCCCCGACGAGCGAGCAGTACTTC
CDR3: CSVSISPTSEQYF
D: .
J: TRBJ2-7
V: TRBV29-1
size: many

DNA: TGCAGTGCTAGGAACTACAGGGGCAGCACTGAAGCTTTCTTT
CDR3: CSARNYRGSTEAFF
D: TRBD1
J: TRBJ1-1
V: TRBV20-1
size: .

DNA: TGTGCCAGCAGCTTACTAGCGGGGGGGCCCCACGAGCAGTACTTC
CDR3: CASSLLAGGPHEQYF
D: TRBD2
J: TRBJ2-7
V: TRBV7-2
size: few

DNA: TGTGCCAGCCGTGTCGGGAGGGGGGGCACTGAAGCTTTCTTT
CDR3: CASRVGRGGTEAFF
D: .
J: TRBJ1-1
V: TRBV6-2/TRBV6-3
size: .

DNA: TGTGCCATCAGTGAGTCTGGGCCAAGGTACGAGCAGTACTTC
CDR3: CAISESGPRYEQYF
D: .
J: TRBJ2-7
V: TRBV10-3
size: .

DNA: TGTGCCAGCAACCGATGGGGGGACAGCTCACCCCTCTCTGGAAACACCATATATTTT
CDR3: CASNRWGDSSPLSGNTIYF
D: TRBD1
J: TRBJ1-3
V: TRBV7-8
size: .

DNA: TGTGCCAGCAGAGCACAAGGGGCGCGAAATGGCTACACCTTC
CDR3: CASRAQGARNGYTF
D: .
J: TRBJ1-2
V: TRBV7-9
size: .

DNA: TGCGCCAGCAGCCGAGAGGACGGGCAGTACTACGAGCAGTACTTC
CDR3: CASSREDGQYYEQYF
D: .
J: TRBJ2-7
V: TRBV4-3
size: .

DNA: TGCAGTGCTAGAGATAGGCGGGGGGGGACCACAGATACGCAGTATTTT
CDR3: CSARDRRGGTTDTQYF
D: TRBD2
J: TRBJ2-3
V: TRBV20-1
size: .

DNA: TGTGCCAGCAGTTACGGGGAGTTCTATGGCTACACCTTC
CDR3: CASSYGEFYGYTF
D: .
J: TRBJ1-2
V: TRBV6-6
size: .

DNA: TGTGCCATCAGCTACGACAAAAACTCCTACGAGCAGTACTTC
CDR3: CAISYDKNSYEQYF
D: .
J: TRBJ2-7
V: TRBV10-3
size: many

DNA: TGTGCCAGCAGCTCCCTTTGGGGACAAGGGGAAAAACTGTTTTTT
CDR3: CASSSLWGQGEKLFF
D: .
J: TRBJ1-4
V: TRBV3-1
size: few

DNA: TGTGCCAGCAGCGTCACGAAGGACTGGGACGATACGCAGTATTTT
CDR3: CASSVTKDWDDTQYF
D: .
J: TRBJ2-3
V: TRBV9
size: .

DNA: TGTGCCAGCAGTTTAGGGCGGGCCAGTTCCGGAAACACCATATATTTT
CDR3: CASSLGRASSGNTIYF
D: .
J: TRBJ1-3
V: TRBV12-3/TRBV12-4
size: few

DNA: TGCAGTGCTAGTGGACTAGCGGGAGGGCCCTCAGATGAGCAGTTCTTC
CDR3: CSASGLAGGPSDEQFF
D: TRBD2
J: TRBJ2-1
V: TRBV20-1
size: once

DNA: TGCAGTGCTGGGGGCCGGTCGGGAAACGAGCAGTACTTC
CDR3: CSAGGRSGNEQYF
D: .
J: TRBJ2-7
V: TRBV20-1
size: few

DNA: TGCAGCGTTGGGCAGGCTGGAAGTGAGCAGTTCTTC
CDR3: CSVGQAGSEQFF
D: .
J: TRBJ2-1
V: TRBV29-1
size: few

DNA: TGCGCCAGCAGCTTAGATCGAGTGGACACTGAAGCTTTCTTT
CDR3: CASSLDRVDTEAFF
D: .
J: TRBJ1-1
V: TRBV5-1
size: many

DNA: TGTGCCACCAGCCCGTCGGAGGGGCGGGAAGCTTTCTTT
CDR3: CATSPSEGREAFF
D: .
J: TRBJ1-1
V: TRBV15
size: .

DNA: TGTGCCAGCAGTTACTCGATAAGGGCCGGGAAGAACATTCAGTACTTC
CDR3: CASSYSIRAGKNIQYF
D: .
J: TRBJ2-4
V: TRBV6-5
size: .

DNA: TGTGCCAGCAGTTTGCGGGGCCAGGAGGGTGAGCAGTTCTTC
CDR3: CASSLRGQEGEQFF
D: .
J: TRBJ2-1
V: TRBV12-3/TRBV12-4
size: few

DNA: TGTGCCAGCAGTTTATTGGAAGCGGGAGGTTACAATGAGCAGTTCTTC
CDR3: CASSLLEAGGYNEQFF
D: TRBD2
J: TRBJ2-1
V: TRBV28
size: .

DNA: TGCAGTGCTAGAGTCGTATCTGCGGGGGGCGAAAAACTGTTTTTT
CDR3: CSARVVSAGGEKLFF
D: .
J: TRBJ1-4
V: TRBV20-1
size: .

DNA: TGCAGTGCTACTGGATTTCAGGGCGGGACCTACAATGAGCAGTTCTTC
CDR3: CSATGFQGGTYNEQFF
D: .
J: TRBJ2-1
V: TRBV20-1
size: .

DNA: TGTGCCAGCAGCGTAGGAGGGTCCCCCTACGAGCAGTACTTC
CDR3: CASSVGGSPYEQYF
D: .
J: TRBJ2-7
V: TRBV9
size: few

DNA: TGCGCCAGCAGCCATTTGGGGACGGCTAACTATGGCTACACCTTC
CDR3: CASSHLGTANYGYTF
D: .
J: TRBJ1-2
V: TRBV4-3
size: few

DNA: TGTGCCAGCAGCGTCCGACAGACGGAGACCCAGTACTTC
CDR3: CASSVRQTETQYF
D: .
J: TRBJ2-5
V: TRBV5-5
size: few

DNA: TGCAGTGTGGTTCGGGGGACTGTTTATGAGCAGTTCTTC
CDR3: CSVVRGTVYEQFF
D: .
J: TRBJ2-1
V: TRBV20-1
size: few

DNA: TGTGCCAGCAGTGAGATCCAGGGGGCTGGGGAAAACATTCAGTACTTC
CDR3: CASSEIQGAGENIQYF
D: TRBD1
J: TRBJ2-4
V: TRBV28
size: .

DNA: TGTGCCAGCAGTGGACAACCATACAATGAGCAGTTCTTC
CDR3: CASSGQPYNEQFF
D: .
J: TRBJ2-1
V: TRBV2
size: .

DNA: TGCAGTGTCTCGACAGGGGTCGGTTACGAGCAGTACTTC
CDR3: CSVSTGVGYEQYF
D: TRBD1
J: TRBJ2-7
V: TRBV20-1
size: few

DNA: TGCAGTGCCCAACCGGGGGAAGCGGTCTCCTACGAGCAGTACTTC
CDR3: CSAQPGEAVSYEQYF
D: .
J: TRBJ2-7
V: TRBV20-1
size: few

DNA: TGTGCCAGCGCCCGGACAGGGTACTATGGCTACACCTTC
CDR3: CASARTGYYGYTF
D: TRBD1
J: TRBJ1-2
V: TRBV6-1
size: few

DNA: TGCGCCAGCAGCCAAGCGCGAGCGGGGGCCTACGAGCAGTACTTC
CDR3: CASSQARAGAYEQYF
D: TRBD2
J: TRBJ2-7
V: TRBV4-3
size: few

DNA: TGTGCCAGCAGCTTCTCCCAAGGGCCCAATGAGCAGTTCTTC
CDR3: CASSFSQGPNEQFF
D: .
J: TRBJ2-1
V: TRBV7-2
size: few

DNA: TGTGCCATCAGTGAACCGACGAACACCGGGGAGCTGTTTTTT
CDR3: CAISEPTNTGELFF
D: .
J: TRBJ2-2
V: TRBV10-3
size: .

DNA: TGTGCCATCAGTGAGTCGACAGTGTTTAGCAATCAGCCCCAGCATTTT
CDR3: CAISESTVFSNQPQHF
D: .
J: TRBJ1-5
V: TRBV10-3
size: few

DNA: TGTGCCAGCAGCTCGTCAGGGAGGTCTAACTATGGCTACACCTTC
CDR3: CASSSSGRSNYGYTF
D: .
J: TRBJ1-2
V: TRBV7-2
size: many